This entry lists 10 T cell receptor beta chains sequenced from one sample in a study of blood T cell repertoires in COVID-19. TCRdb's copy holds only in-frame clones and misses some; the assay was immunoSEQ multiplex PCR. The table has under 350,000 clones, about 85% seen once; the top ten hold approximately 4%. The material sequenced was peripheral blood. These receptors came from a man aged 18 to 30 with active or convalescent COVID-19.

This chain joins TRBV2 and TRBJ1-5; no reliable D call. The CDR3 is 13 amino acids. V was shortened by 2 bases and J by 4 bases, with 6 bases between the two germline ends. The germline V gene has CDR1 SNHLY and CDR2 FYNNEI. The CDR3 sequence is CASSELRNQPQHF. CDR3 in DNA: TGTGCCAGCAGTGAACTGAGAAATCAGCCCCAGCATTTT.

Regarding this clone: The identical CDR3 is also encoded by other nucleotide sequences in the sample. J is TRBJ1-1 and V is TRBV5-1; D might be TRBD1 (6 bases). Trimming took 3 bases from V and 1 from J, leaving 10 bases between them. Germline-derived CDR1 and CDR2 are SGHRS and YFSETQ. This CDR3 has 14 residues. CDR3 amino acids: CASSSGQPNTEAFF. DNA of the CDR3: TGCGCCAGCAGCTCCGGACAGCCGAACACTGAAGCTTTCTTT.

The V call is TRBV12-3 or TRBV12-4, the J call TRBJ2-7; D remains unclear. Trimming removed 4 bases at V and 6 bases at J, with 7 bases between. The CDR3 extends over 11 amino acids. CDR3 coding DNA: TGTGCCAGCAGTTCCTCCCCCGAGCAGTACTTC. Protein: CASSSSPEQYF.

This clone was observed a handful of times. This chain uses TRBV28 with TRBJ2-1; no firm D call. CDR1 MDHEN and CDR2 SYDVKM come from the germline V gene. V was shortened by 5 bases and J by 1 base, with 9 bases between the two germline ends. This CDR3 region has 14 residues. CDR3 sequence reads: CASSAVSSYNEQFF. The CDR3 coding sequence is TGTGCCAGCAGTGCGGTGTCGTCCTACAATGAGCAGTTCTTC.

This chain joins TRBV5-1 and TRBJ1-1; 7 positions match TRBD1. V lost 2 bases and J lost 1; bases outside the gene matches: 8. The CDR3 sequence is 16 residues long. Germline-derived CDR1 and CDR2 are SGHRS and YFSETQ. This chain's CDR3 is CASSLQGLNRNTEAFF. CDR3 bases: TGCGCCAGCAGCTTACAGGGGCTTAATCGGAACACTGAAGCTTTCTTT.

The chain carries TRBV25-1 and TRBJ2-7; 7 bases align to TRBD1. The V gene end was trimmed by 5 bases and the J gene end by 0 bases; junction bases not matched to a gene: 4. The germline V gene encodes CDR1 MGHDK and CDR2 SYGVNS. CDR3 length: 14 residues. The CDR3 is CASSQWDSSYEQYF. The CDR3 DNA follows: TGTGCCAGCAGTCAATGGGACAGCTCCTACGAGCAGTACTTC.

The chain recombines TRBV18 with TRBJ2-7; possible D gene TRBD2, 6 bases. V gave up 2 bases and J gave up 4 bases, with 12 bases separating them. The CDR3 is made up of 14 amino acids. Germline V lookup: CDR1 KGHSH, CDR2 LQKENI. The CDR3 DNA reads as TGTGCCAGCTCACCAACGCTCGGGAGTTACGAGCAGTACTTC. Its protein product is CASSPTLGSYEQYF.

This clone was observed a single time. The genes are TRBV5-5 and TRBJ1-4, with TRBD1 matching 7 bases. The germline CDR1 and CDR2 sequences are SGHKS and YYEKEE (reference sequence). The junction had 5 bases not matched to a gene; V was cut back by 0 bases and J by 6 bases. CDR3 length: 15 residues. The CDR3 region has the DNA TGTGCCAGCAGCTTGGGGGCCACAGGGGATGAAAAACTGTTTTTT. Its translation is CASSLGATGDEKLFF.

The genes are TRBV9 and TRBJ2-1, with 7 bases lining up with TRBD2. Germline V lookup: CDR1 SGDLS, CDR2 YYNGEE. V gave up 2 bases and J gave up 9 bases; unmatched junction bases: 8. There are 14 residues in the CDR3. CDR3 sequence reads: CASSVIAGEGEQFF. The CDR3 DNA follows: TGTGCCAGCAGCGTGATTGCGGGAGAAGGTGAGCAGTTCTTC.

This chain connects TRBV11-1 to TRBJ2-1; 7 nucleotides line up with TRBD1. The CDR3 length is 14 residues. V trimming: 5 bases; J trimming: 6 bases; junction bases outside the gene matches: 7. CDR1 is SGHAT and CDR2 is FQDESV in the germline V gene (reference sequence). CDR3 in DNA: TGTGCCAGCAGCCCCGGACAGGTTGGCAATGAGCAGTTCTTC. It translates to CASSPGQVGNEQFF.